This T cell receptor (beta chain) is from a study of shared clonotypes between healthy human individuals. This CDR3 spans 17 amino acids. Germline-derived CDR1 and CDR2 are GTSNPN and SVGIG (reference sequence). V lost 3 bases and J lost 4, with 25 bases in between. A split of CD4+ cells into CD45RA+ naive and CD45RA-negative memory subsets was performed. To note about this clone: What it recognizes is unknown.

Study results and limitations: Of the naive CD4 clonotypes, 4% to 5% were shared across several donors.

The method was immunoSEQ multiplex PCR; TCRdb's version includes in-frame clones alone and lacks a portion of them. The table has about 2,500,000 clones, 90% to 95% seen once. This sequence originates from a man aged 18 to 30 in good health. The chain links TRBV30 to TRBJ2-7, with D possibly matching TRBD1 (6 bases). Sequencing used naive CD4+ T cells sorted from blood. Subset noted: CD45RA+ positively selected. CDR3 region: CAWRGQGGQRVIYEQYF. The CDR3, as DNA: TGTGCCTGGAGGGGTCAGGGCGGACAGAGGGTAATATACGAGCAGTACTTC.